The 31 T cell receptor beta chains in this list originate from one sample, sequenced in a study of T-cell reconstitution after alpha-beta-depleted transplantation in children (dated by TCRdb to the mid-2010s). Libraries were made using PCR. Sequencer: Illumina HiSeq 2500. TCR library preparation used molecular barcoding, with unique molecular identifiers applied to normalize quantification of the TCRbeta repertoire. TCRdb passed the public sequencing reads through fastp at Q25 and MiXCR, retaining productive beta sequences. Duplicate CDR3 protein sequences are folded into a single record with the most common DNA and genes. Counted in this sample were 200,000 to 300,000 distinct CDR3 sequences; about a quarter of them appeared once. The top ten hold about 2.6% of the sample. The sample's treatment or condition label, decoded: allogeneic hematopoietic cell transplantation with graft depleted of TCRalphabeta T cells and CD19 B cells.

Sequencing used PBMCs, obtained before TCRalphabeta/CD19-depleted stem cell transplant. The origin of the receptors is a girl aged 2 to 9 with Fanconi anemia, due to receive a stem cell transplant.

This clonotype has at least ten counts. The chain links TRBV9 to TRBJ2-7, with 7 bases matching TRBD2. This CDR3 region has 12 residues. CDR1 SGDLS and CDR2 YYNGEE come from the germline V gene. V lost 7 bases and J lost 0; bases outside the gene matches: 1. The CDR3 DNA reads TGTGCCAGCGCGGGAGCCTCCTACGAGCAGTACTTC. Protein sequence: CASAGASYEQYF.

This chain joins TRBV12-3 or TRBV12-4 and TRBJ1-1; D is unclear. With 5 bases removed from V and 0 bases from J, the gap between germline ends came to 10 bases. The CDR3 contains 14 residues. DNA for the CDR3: TGTGCCAGCAGTCCGCCCTATATGAACACTGAAGCTTTCTTT. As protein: CASSPPYMNTEAFF.

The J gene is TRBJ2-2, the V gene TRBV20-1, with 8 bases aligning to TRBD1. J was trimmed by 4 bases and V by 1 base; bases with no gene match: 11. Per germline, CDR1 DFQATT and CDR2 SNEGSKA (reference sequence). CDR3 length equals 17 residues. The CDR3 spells CSARALKTGDLTGELFF. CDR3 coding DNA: TGCAGTGCTAGAGCCTTAAAGACAGGGGACCTCACCGGGGAGCTGTTTTTT.

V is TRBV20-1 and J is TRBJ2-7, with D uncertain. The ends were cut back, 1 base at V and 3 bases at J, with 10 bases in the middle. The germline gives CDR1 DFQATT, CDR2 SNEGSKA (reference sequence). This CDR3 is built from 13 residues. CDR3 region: CSARGQEFYEQYF. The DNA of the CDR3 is TGCAGTGCTAGAGGCCAGGAATTCTACGAGCAGTACTTC.

CDR3 in DNA: TGTGCCAGCAGCTTAATGGGTGGGTACGAGCAGTACTTC. Translation gives CASSLMGGYEQYF. The genes are TRBV7-3 and TRBJ2-7, with D hard to call. The CDR3 runs to 13 residues. Germline CDR1 reads SGHTA; CDR2 reads FQGTGA. V lost 1 base and J 4 bases, leaving 8 bases between the germline ends.

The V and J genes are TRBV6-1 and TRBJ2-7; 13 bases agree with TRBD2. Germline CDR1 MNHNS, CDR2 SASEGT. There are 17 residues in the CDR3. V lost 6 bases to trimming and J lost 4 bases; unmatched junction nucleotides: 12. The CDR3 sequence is CASRLAGGPAATYEQYF. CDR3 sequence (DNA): TGTGCCAGCAGACTAGCGGGAGGGCCAGCGGCTACTTACGAGCAGTACTTC.

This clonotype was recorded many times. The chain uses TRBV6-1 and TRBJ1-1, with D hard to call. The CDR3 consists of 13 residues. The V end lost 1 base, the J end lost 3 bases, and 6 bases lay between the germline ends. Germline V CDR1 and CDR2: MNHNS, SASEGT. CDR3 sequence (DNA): TGTGCCAGCAGTGAAGGGAAGGACACTGAAGCTTTCTTT. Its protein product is CASSEGKDTEAFF.

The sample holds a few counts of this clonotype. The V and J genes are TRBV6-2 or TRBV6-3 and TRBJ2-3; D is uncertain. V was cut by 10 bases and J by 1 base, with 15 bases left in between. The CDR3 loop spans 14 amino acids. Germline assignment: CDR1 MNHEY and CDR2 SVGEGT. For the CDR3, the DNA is TGTGCCATCTCTAGGACGGCACGCACAGATACGCAGTATTTT. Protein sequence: CAISRTARTDTQYF.

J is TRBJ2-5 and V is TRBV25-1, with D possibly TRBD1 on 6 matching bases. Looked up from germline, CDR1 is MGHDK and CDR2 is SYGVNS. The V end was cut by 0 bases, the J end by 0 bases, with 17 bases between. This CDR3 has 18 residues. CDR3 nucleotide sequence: TGTGCCAGCAGTGAATACTTCGGGACACCTAGAAACCAAGAGACCCAGTACTTC. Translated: CASSEYFGTPRNQETQYF.

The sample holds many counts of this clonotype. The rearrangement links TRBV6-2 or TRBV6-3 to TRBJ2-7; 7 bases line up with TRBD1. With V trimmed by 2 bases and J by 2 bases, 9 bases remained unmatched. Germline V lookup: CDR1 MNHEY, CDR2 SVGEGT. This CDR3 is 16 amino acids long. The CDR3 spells CASSYPGTVLTYEQYF. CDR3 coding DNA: TGTGCCAGCAGTTACCCAGGGACAGTCCTCACCTACGAGCAGTACTTC.

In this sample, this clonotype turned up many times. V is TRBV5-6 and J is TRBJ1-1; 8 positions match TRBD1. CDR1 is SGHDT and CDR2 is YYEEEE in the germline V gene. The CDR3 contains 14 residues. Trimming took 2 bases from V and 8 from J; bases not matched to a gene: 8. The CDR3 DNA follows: TGTGCCAGCAGCTTCCAAGGCAGGGGGCGCGAAGCTTTCTTT. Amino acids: CASSFQGRGREAFF.

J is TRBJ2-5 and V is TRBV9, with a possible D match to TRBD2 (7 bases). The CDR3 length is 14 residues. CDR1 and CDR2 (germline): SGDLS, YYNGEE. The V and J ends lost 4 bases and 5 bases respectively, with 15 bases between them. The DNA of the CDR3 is TGTGCCAGCAGCCCCAAGGGCGGGGGCGAGACCCAGTACTTC. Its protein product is CASSPKGGGETQYF. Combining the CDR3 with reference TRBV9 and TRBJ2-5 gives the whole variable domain DSGVTQTPKHLITATGQRVTLRCSPRSGDLSVYWYQQSLDQGLQFLIQYYNGEERAKGNILERFSAQQFPDLHSELNLSSLELGDSALYFCASSPKGGGETQYFGPGTRLLVL.

The CDR3 sequence: CASSYRHSGANVLTF. Written as DNA, the CDR3 is TGTGCCAGCAGTTACCGACATTCCGGGGCCAACGTCCTGACTTTC. The chain employs TRBV2 and TRBJ2-6, with unresolved D. Trimming stripped 5 bases from V and 4 bases from J, with 12 bases between. From germline, CDR1 is SNHLY and CDR2 FYNNEI. The CDR3 has 15 amino acids.

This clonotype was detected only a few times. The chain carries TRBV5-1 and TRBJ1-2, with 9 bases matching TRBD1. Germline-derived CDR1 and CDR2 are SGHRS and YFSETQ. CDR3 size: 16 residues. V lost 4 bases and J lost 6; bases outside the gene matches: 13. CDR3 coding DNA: TGCGCCAGCAGCCCAGGGGACAGGGTAGAGTTGGATGGCTACACCTTC. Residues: CASSPGDRVELDGYTF.

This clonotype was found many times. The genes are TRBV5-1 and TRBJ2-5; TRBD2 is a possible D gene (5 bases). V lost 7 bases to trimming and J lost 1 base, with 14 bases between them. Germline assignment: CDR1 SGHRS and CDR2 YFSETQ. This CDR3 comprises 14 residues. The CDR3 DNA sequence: TGCGCCAGCTCCCTTCCGGGATTCCAAGAGACCCAGTACTTC. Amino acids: CASSLPGFQETQYF.

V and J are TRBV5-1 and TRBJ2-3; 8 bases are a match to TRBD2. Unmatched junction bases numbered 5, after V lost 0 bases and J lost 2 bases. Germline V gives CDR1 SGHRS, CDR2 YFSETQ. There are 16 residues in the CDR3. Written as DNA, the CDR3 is TGCGCCAGCAGCTTGGCGGTAGCGGGACCCACAGATACGCAGTATTTT. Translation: CASSLAVAGPTDTQYF.

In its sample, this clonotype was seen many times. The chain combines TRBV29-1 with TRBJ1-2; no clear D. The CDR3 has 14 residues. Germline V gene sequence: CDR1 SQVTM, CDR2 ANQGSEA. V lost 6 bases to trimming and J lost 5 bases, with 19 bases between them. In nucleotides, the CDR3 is TGCAGCGTCGGAAGTACCTCGGGGAGGTATGGCTACACCTTC. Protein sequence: CSVGSTSGRYGYTF.

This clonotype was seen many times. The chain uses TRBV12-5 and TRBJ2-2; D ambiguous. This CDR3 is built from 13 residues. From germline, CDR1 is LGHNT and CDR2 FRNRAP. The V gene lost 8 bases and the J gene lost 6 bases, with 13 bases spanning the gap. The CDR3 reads CASSGLVSGELFF. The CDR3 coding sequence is TGTGCTAGTTCTGGCTTGGTCTCCGGGGAGCTGTTTTTT.

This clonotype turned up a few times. CDR3 protein: CSARGQIAGGYTF. CDR3 nucleotide sequence: TGCAGTGCTAGAGGGCAAATTGCTGGTGGCTACACCTTC. The chain has TRBV20-1 and TRBJ1-2, with D hard to call. The CDR3 consists of 13 residues. The V end was cut by 1 base, the J end by 7 bases, with 13 bases between. CDR1 is DFQATT and CDR2 is SNEGSKA in the germline V gene (reference sequence).

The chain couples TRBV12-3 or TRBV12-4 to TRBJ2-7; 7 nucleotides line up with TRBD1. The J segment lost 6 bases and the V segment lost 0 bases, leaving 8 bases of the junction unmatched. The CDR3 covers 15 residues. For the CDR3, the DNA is TGTGCCAGCAGTTTAGCGTTTAGGGGGCAAAGCGAGCAGTACTTC. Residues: CASSLAFRGQSEQYF.

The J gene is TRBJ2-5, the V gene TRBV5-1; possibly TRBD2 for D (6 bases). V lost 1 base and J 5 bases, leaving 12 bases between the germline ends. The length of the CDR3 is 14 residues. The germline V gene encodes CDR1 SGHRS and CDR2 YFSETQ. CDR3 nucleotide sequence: TGCGCCAGCAGCTTGATCGCGGCGGGGGAGACCCAGTACTTC. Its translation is CASSLIAAGETQYF.

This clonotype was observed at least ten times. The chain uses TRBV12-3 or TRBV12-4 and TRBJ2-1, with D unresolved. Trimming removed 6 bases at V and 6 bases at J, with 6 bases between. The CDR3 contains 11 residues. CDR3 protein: CASSPSNEQFF. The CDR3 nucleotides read TGTGCCAGCAGCCCTAGCAATGAGCAGTTCTTC.

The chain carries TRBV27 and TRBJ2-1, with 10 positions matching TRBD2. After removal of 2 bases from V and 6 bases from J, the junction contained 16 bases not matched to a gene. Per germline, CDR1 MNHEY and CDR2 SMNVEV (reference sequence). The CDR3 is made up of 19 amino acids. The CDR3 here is CASSLRASGGLVIGNEQFF. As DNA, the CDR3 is TGTGCCAGCAGTTTAAGGGCTAGCGGGGGTTTAGTTATCGGCAATGAGCAGTTCTTC.

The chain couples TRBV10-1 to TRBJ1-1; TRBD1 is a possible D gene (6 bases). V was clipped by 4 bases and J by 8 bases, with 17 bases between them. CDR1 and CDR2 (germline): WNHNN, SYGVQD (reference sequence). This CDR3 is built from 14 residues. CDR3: CASSALRTVPEAFF. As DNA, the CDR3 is TGCGCCAGCAGTGCCCTCCGGACAGTGCCAGAAGCTTTCTTT.

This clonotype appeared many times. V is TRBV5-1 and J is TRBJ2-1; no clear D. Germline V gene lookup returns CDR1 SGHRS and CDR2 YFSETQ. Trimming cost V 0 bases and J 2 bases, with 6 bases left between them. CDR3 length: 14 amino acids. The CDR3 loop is CASSLATAYNEQFF. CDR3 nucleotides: TGCGCCAGCAGCTTGGCTACGGCCTACAATGAGCAGTTCTTC.

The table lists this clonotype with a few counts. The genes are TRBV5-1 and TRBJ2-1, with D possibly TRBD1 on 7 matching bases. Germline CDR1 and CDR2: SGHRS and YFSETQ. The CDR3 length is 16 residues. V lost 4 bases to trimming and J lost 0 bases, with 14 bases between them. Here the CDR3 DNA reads TGCGCCAGCAGCATAGGACAGGAGGGCTCCTACAATGAGCAGTTCTTC. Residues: CASSIGQEGSYNEQFF. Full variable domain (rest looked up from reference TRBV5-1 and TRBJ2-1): KAGVTQTPRYLIKTRGQQVTLSCSPISGHRSVSWYQQTPGQGLQFLFEYFSETQRNKGNFPGRFSGRQFSNSRSEMNVSTLELGDSALYLCASSIGQEGSYNEQFFGPGTRLTVL.

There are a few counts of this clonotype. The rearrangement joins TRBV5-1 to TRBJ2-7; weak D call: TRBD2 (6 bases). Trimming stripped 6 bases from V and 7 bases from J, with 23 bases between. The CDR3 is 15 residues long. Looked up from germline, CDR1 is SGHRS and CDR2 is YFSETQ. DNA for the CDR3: TGCGCCAGCACCCGTCTAGCGACATCATCACGAGAGCAGTACTTC. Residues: CASTRLATSSREQYF.

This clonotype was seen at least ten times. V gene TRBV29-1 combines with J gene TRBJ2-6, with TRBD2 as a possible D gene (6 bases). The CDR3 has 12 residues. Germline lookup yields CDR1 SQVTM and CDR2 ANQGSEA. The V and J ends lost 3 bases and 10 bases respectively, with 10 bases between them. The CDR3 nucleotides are TGCAGCGTTGAGGCTGGGGGGAACGTCCTGACTTTC. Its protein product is CSVEAGGNVLTF. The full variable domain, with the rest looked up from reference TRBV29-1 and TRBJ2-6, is SAVISQKPSRDICQRGTSLTIQCQVDSQVTMMFWYRQQPGQSLTLIATANQGSEATYESGFVIDKFPISRPNLTFSTLTVSNMSPEDSSIYLCSVEAGGNVLTFGAGSRLTVL.

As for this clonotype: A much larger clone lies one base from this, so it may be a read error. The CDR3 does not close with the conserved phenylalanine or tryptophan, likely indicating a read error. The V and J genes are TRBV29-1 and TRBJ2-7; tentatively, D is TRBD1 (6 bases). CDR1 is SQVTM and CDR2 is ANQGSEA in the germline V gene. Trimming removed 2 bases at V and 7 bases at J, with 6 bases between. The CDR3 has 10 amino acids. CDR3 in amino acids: CSVEQGEQYY. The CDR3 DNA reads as TGCAGCGTTGAACAGGGGGAGCAGTACTAC.

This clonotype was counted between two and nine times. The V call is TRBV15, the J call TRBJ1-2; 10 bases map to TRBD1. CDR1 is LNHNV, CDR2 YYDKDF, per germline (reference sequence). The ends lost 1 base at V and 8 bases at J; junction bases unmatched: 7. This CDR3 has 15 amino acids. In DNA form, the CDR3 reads TGTGCCACCAGCAGAGTACGACAGGGGGCGGGAGGCTACACCTTC. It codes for CATSRVRQGAGGYTF.

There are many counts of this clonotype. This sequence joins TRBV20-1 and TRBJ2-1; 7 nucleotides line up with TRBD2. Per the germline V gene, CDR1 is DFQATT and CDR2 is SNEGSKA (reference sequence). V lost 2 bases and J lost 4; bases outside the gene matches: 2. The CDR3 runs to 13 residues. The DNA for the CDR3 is TGCAGTGCTAGACTAGCGGCATACAATGAGCAGTTCTTC. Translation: CSARLAAYNEQFF.